This TCR beta chain comes out of a study of T-cell memory formation after mild COVID-19. Background on the study: Largely donor-specific sequence clusters came from a couple of donors.

Study-level findings and limits: CM and EM subsets held most contracting CD4+ clones; EMRA held CD8+ ones. Some clones that responded turned up in pre-infection memory, which suggests that cross-reactive memory joined in. Clones shrinking from day 15 to 85 showed even CD4/CD8 mixes; later expanders tilted CD4+.

Germline V CDR1 and CDR2: SGHVS, FQNEAQ. The V end was cut by 2 bases, the J end by 5 bases, with 7 bases between. The CDR3 spans 14 residues. TCRdb passed the 5' RACE reads through MiXCR, listing each CDR3 protein once. Of about 400,000 distinct CDR3 sequences listed, 13% to 15% are singletons. Comment on this clonotype: The antigen remains undetermined.

Sequenced material: PBMCs or a T cell subset sorted from them (not recorded which). The V gene is TRBV7-8, the J gene TRBJ1-6; D gene ambiguous. The receptor comes from a young man who had mild COVID-19 (a few samples of this study predate the infection). Cell type and time point are not known. Here the CDR3 reads CASSLFLDNSPLHF. The CDR3 DNA follows: TGTGCCAGCAGCTTATTTCTAGATAATTCACCCCTCCACTTT.